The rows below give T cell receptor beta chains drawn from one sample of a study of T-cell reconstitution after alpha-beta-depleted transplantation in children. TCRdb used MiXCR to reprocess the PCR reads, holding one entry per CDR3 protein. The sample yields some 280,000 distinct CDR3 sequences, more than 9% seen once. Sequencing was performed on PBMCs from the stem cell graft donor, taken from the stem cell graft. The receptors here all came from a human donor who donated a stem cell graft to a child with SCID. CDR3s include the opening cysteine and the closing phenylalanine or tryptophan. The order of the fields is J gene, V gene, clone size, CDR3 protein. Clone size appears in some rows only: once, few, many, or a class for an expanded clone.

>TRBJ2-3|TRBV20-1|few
CSALSGATTDTQYF
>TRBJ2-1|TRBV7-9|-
CASSELRGLAGVNEQFF
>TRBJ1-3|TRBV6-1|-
CASSTTGPGNTIYF
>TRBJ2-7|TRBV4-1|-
CASSLVTRTVTTYEQYF
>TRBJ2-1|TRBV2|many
CASSGGGSYNEQFF
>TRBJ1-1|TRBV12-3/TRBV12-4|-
CASSVRDRGRTEAFF
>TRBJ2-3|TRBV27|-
CASSNRGPSTTDTQYF
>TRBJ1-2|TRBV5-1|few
CASSLVVSTRGYTF
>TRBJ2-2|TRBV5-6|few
CASSLRGWAGANTGELFF
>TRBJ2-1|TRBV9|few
CASSAGTSGEAQFF
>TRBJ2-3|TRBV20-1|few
CSARLVSDTQYF
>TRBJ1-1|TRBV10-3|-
CAISDRGGDTEAFF
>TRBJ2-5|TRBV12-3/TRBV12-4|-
CASSLLGQGTQYF
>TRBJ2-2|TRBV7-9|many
CASSATGNTGELFF
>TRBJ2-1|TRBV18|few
CASSRTVGDSRHEQFF
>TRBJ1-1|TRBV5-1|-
CASSLAGTYTEAFF
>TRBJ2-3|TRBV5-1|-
CATKQGSYSTDTQYF
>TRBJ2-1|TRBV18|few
CASSPQTSGGSDEQFF
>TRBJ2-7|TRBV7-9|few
CASSFFPSGGNYEQYF
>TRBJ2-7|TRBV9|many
CASSVLDLTYEQYF
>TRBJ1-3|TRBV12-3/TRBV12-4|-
CASSLQRGVGGNTIYF
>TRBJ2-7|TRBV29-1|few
CSVEIARAAKEQYF
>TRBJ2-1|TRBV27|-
CASSLSQGINEQFF
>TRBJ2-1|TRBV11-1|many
CASSLTNYNEQFF
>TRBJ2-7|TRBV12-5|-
CASSRGSGTPLQQYF
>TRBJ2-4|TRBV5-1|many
CASTGQGRNIQYF
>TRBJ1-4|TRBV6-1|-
CASSPGFGEKLFF
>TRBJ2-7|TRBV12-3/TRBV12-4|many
CASSARGYEQYF
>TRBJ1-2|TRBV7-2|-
CASSPWTGPSNGYTF
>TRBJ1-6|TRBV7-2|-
CASSEGAYNSPLHF
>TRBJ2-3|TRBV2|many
CASSQRPTDTQYF
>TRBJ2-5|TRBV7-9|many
CASSFWSALQETQYF
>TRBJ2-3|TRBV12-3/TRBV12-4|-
CASSLGTRTDTQYF
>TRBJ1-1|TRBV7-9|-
CASSPGDTNTEAFF
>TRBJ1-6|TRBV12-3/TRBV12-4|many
CASTIGGQGNSPLHF
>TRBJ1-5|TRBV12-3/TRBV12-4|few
CASSLSVVNQPQHF
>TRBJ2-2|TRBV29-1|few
CSVRTDRGLFTGELFF
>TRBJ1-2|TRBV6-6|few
CASNSVNYGYTF
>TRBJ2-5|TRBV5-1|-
CASSLKAQETQYF